This T cell receptor beta chain originates from a study of blood T cell repertoires in COVID-19. Across the study: Sources were T cells, B-cell-depleted T cells, or PBMCs; the material itself was cDNA or gDNA.

In the original workflow: By means of reference gene primer amplification, nucleated cell counts were estimated. Clones were read by immunoSEQ multiplex PCR, and TCRdb kept only the in-frame ones, dropping some. That table gives V, J and clone size, and the DNA gave D and trimming. The sample holds approximately 250,000 clones, 84% seen once. V dropped 6 bases and J dropped 4 bases, with 13 bases sitting between them. The CDR3 length is 14 residues. Germline CDR1 and CDR2: MDHEN and SYDVKM. In its sample, this clone was seen many times. This chain connects TRBV28 to TRBJ1-5; no clear D. This TCR was recovered from a woman between 40 and 55 years old who had recovered from COVID-19. What was sequenced was peripheral blood. The CDR3: CASRLPGQNQPQHF. CDR3 in DNA: TGTGCCAGCAGACTTCCGGGTCAGAATCAGCCCCAGCATTTT.